This TCR beta chain was found in a study of a mutant IDH1 vaccine in newly diagnosed glioma. Whole-study context: Weeks 1, 3, 5, 7, 11, 15, 19 and 23 were when patients received their eight vaccinations.

Sequenced by immunoSEQ multiplex PCR; TCRdb stores in-frame clones only, minus some. The sample has over 45,000 clones; roughly four fifths are singletons. The time point here: week 5, during vaccination. The content of each vaccine dose was 300 ug of mutant IDH1 20-mer peptide, and topical imiquimod accompanied it. The donors had new WHO grade 3 or 4 astrocytomas; these were IDH1-mutant and ATRX-lost. On this clone: The antigen remains unidentified.

The CDR3 runs 13 residues. Germline CDR1 MNHNS, CDR2 SASEGT. Between the trimmed V and J ends, which lost 8 bases and 2 bases, there was a span of 13 bases. The specimen comprised PBMCs, sampled from a glioma patient whose treatment included an IDH1 peptide vaccine. V gene TRBV6-1 combines with J gene TRBJ2-7; tentative D call: TRBD2 (5 bases). The origin of this receptor is a man aged 30-40 years with glioma. CDR3 nucleotides: TGTGCCAGCCGCTTACGGGATACCTACGAGCAGTACTTC. Its protein is CASRLRDTYEQYF.